The rows below give T cell receptor beta chains drawn from one sample of a study of molecular identifiers for immune sequencing clone quantification. TCRdb ran MiXCR on the PCR reads and lists one entry per CDR3 protein. The data contain more than 550,000 distinct CDR3 sequences, 25% of them singletons. Sequenced sample: naive CD8+ T cells from blood, with Jurkat cell RNA spiked in. These receptors came from a human donor in good health. Some libraries in this study had Jurkat cell RNA spiked in. Both conserved end residues are part of each CDR3. A D gene is named only where the DNA matches it firmly. The size field is filled for only some rows; it gives once, few, many or a size class.

-,-,TRBV19,TRBJ2-7,16,TGTGCCAGTAGTACCCGAGCGGAGTCGCGGACCTACGAGCAGTACTTC,CASSTRAESRTYEQYF
-,-,TRBV12-3/TRBV12-4,TRBJ2-6,17,TGTGCCAGCAGTTTATCCGGGGTCAACCCTGGGGCCAACGTCCTGACTTTC,CASSLSGVNPGANVLTF
-,-,TRBV20-1,TRBJ2-2,11,TGCAGTGCCCCAAATACCGGGGAGCTGTTTTTT,CSAPNTGELFF
-,-,TRBV4-3,TRBJ2-2,15,TGCGCCAGCAGCCGAAGGGGCTTCGGCACCGGGGAGCTGTTTTTT,CASSRRGFGTGELFF
-,-,TRBV19,TRBJ1-1,14,TGTGCCAGTAGTATATTTGGAGCAAACACTGAAGCTTTCTTT,CASSIFGANTEAFF
TRBD2,-,TRBV7-9,TRBJ2-1,17,TGTGCCAGCAGCCATAGCGGTGGCGGGAGGGCCGCTAATGAGCAGTTCTTC,CASSHSGGGRAANEQFF
TRBD1,many,TRBV29-1,TRBJ2-7,14,TGCAGCGTTGCCGCGACAGGGGGCGGCTACGAGCAGTACTTC,CSVAATGGGYEQYF
TRBD1,-,TRBV7-9,TRBJ1-1,18,TGTGCCAGCAGTATACACACCCAACGGACAGGGGAGAACACTGAAGCTTTCTTT,CASSIHTQRTGENTEAFF
TRBD2,-,TRBV23-1,TRBJ2-7,15,TGCGCCAGTCGGGGGGGATACCTTCACTTCTACGAGCAGTACTTC,CASRGGYLHFYEQYF
TRBD2,once,TRBV11-2,TRBJ2-1,16,TGTGCCAGCAGCCCAACGGCTAGCGGGAGGGAGAATGAGCAGTTCTTC,CASSPTASGRENEQFF
-,many,TRBV7-6,TRBJ2-5,14,TGTGCCAGCAGTTTCCAGGGGCCCATGAGGACCCAGTACTTC,CASSFQGPMRTQYF
TRBD1,many,TRBV28,TRBJ2-3,15,TGTGCCAGCAGTCTTCAGGGGGCAATAACAGATACGCAGTATTTT,CASSLQGAITDTQYF
-,-,TRBV6-2/TRBV6-3,TRBJ2-5,15,TGTGCCAGCAGTTACTCGAGCGGAAACAAAGAGACCCAGTACTTC,CASSYSSGNKETQYF
-,many,TRBV5-5,TRBJ2-7,13,TGTGCCAGCAGCAGGGACGGACTACCCGAGCAGTACTTC,CASSRDGLPEQYF
TRBD2,-,TRBV6-2/TRBV6-3,TRBJ2-1,16,TGTGCCAGCAGACGTCAGGGACTAGCGGGAGAAGGTGAGCAGTTCTTC,CASRRQGLAGEGEQFF
TRBD2,many,TRBV13,TRBJ2-3,18,TGTGCCAGCAGCTCGAGTAACCCTAGCGGGGGGGCCCCAGATACGCAGTATTTT,CASSSSNPSGGAPDTQYF
TRBD1,many,TRBV11-2,TRBJ2-7,13,TGTGCCAGCAGCTTCCAGGGGGCTGCCGAGCAGTACTTC,CASSFQGAAEQYF
-,-,TRBV27,TRBJ2-7,16,TGTGCCAGCAGTTTTTCGATCGGGGGTATGCTGTACGAGCAGTACTTC,CASSFSIGGMLYEQYF
-,many,TRBV7-2,TRBJ2-2,13,TGTGCCAGCAGCTTACCTAGTTCCGGGGAGCTGTTTTTT,CASSLPSSGELFF
-,once,TRBV12-3/TRBV12-4,TRBJ1-6,17,TGTGCCGGCAGTTTGGGAGTCAGGGTATCCTATAATTCACCCCTCCACTTT,CAGSLGVRVSYNSPLHF
TRBD2,-,TRBV3-1,TRBJ2-1,17,TGTGCCAGCAGTCCAGGAGGTAGCGGGTTCTCCTACAATGAGCAGTTCTTC,CASSPGGSGFSYNEQFF